This entry concerns a single TCR beta chain. This receptor's antigen is unknown. No clone much larger than this one lies a single base away; base qualities are absent. Using the deep immunoSEQ assay, multiplex PCR amplified TCR CDR3 regions from genomic DNA. Genomic DNA extracted from each cell subset was distributed evenly over all wells of several immunoSEQ 96-well plates, and each plate served as one replicate. For sorted subsets, about 200 ng genomic DNA, equal to 25,000 to 35,000 T cell genomes, was loaded into each replicate PCR. Purified libraries were measured with a Qubit 3.0 fluorometer, size-checked on a Bioanalyzer 2100, and measured again with the KAPA Library Quantification kit. Every immunoSEQ 96-well plate was sequenced on a dedicated single-read 150-cycle Illumina NextSeq 550 flow cell. The authors processed their data as follows. The immunoSEQ output contained only junctional sequences without quality scores, so filtering could not match that applied to full-length reads. Sequences were annotated with PyIR, a Python wrapper for IgBLAST v1.9, using IMGT germline references to assign V/J genes and CDR3. Reads were filtered out if the reads had weak V/J assignments (E-value above 1e-6), no CDR3, stop codons, out-of-frame junctions, or ambiguous translated residues. V3J clonotypes were defined as sequences sharing an identical inferred V gene, J gene, and CDR3 amino acid sequence. Percentage overlap between repertoires was calculated by dividing the number of shared unique clonotypes by the size of the smaller repertoire. RTK rarefaction, the Chao1 estimator, and Recon v2.1 estimates of unobserved clonotypes were used to assess repertoire richness. For all TCRbeta clonotypes obtained by the gDNA method from a handful of donors, generation probabilities were computed with OLGA. TCRdb holds this immuneACCESS table with in-frame rearrangements only. Some clones are missing; in checked studies, unresolved V genes explain under half, and the rest has no known cause. The DNA was the basis for D and trimming; V, J and clone size are from that table. This sample has about 1.5 million clones in its table, and 98% of those were observed once. Roughly 0.42% of the sample goes to the ten largest clones.

V trim: 1 base; J trim: 1 base; unmatched bases: 3. As encoded in the germline V gene, CDR1 is SGHTS while CDR2 is YDEGEE. The CDR3, cysteine through phenylalanine, is 17 amino acids long. Only the CDR3 region is kept as DNA, spanning 51 bases read in frame from base 1. The data derive from a study of shared clonotypes between healthy human individuals (dated by TCRdb to 2018 to 2020). Background on the whole study: The cohort comprised a couple of women and a few men aged 18 to 49 years. For each donor, three plates each were used for CD4 naive and CD4 memory, two plates were used for CD8 naive, and one plate was used for CD8 memory. To estimate repertoire size and how much clonotype sharing occurs between individuals, the study deeply sequenced the blood TCR repertoires of five healthy adults. Libraries were prepared and TCR repertoires were sequenced by different laboratories using diverse techniques, in order to increase sequencing depth and limit assay-specific biases. Each donor's leukapheresis produced roughly between about 0.9 and 9.5 billion PBMCs. Overall study results and their limits: Incomplete sequencing was indicated by rarefaction of sorted-subset datasets, despite the large sequencing depth. About 4.5% of naive CD4, roughly 3.5% of naive CD8, 2% to 2.5% of memory CD4, and 0.35% to 0.4% of memory CD8 clonotypes were shared across a few donors. Naive subsets generally had larger estimated clonotype richness than memory subsets. Pairwise subsampling indicated that sequencing depth was expected to affect the degree of clonotype sharing among donors. Higher generation probabilities were observed for clonotypes shared by all four sorted-subset donors than for non-shared clonotypes. The genetic and exposure-history diversity represented was limited by the small number of donors. Sampling was limited to blood, and TCR repertoires in tissue likely differ from TCR repertoires in blood.

The donors were healthy, HIV-negative adults who had no recently reported acute infections or vaccinations. Every donor was a Caucasian adult living in Nashville, Tennessee, USA. CD4+ T cells were enriched by magnetic negative selection; naive cells were then positively selected on CD45RA, and the negative fraction formed the memory subset. After blood collection by leukapheresis, PBMCs were isolated using Ficoll-Histopaque density gradient centrifugation and then cryopreserved in the vapor phase of liquid nitrogen. Purity and quantity of every magnetically sorted T cell population were checked by analytical flow cytometry. From each sorted fraction, genomic DNA was isolated and quantified by UV absorbance on a Nanodrop 2000c.

The clonotype originates from a man younger than 40 in good health. The material sequenced was naive CD4+ T cells sorted from blood. The cell subset or site label on this specimen signifies: CD45RA+ positively selected. The V gene is TRBV5-8 and the J gene is TRBJ2-6; 9 of the junction bases match TRBD1. For the CDR3, the sequence is CASSLSGTGSGANVLTF. The base sequence is TGTGCCAGCAGCTTGTCCGGGACAGGGTCTGGGGCCAACGTCCTGACTTTC.